These T cell receptor beta chains were read from a single sample in a study of blood T cell repertoires in COVID-19. TCRdb's table, derived via immunoSEQ multiplex PCR, lists solely in-frame clones and lacks some. The table has about 150,000 clones, about 90% seen once. Sequences were obtained from peripheral blood. These receptors came from a man in his sixties with acute or convalescent COVID-19. CDR3s include the opening cysteine and the closing phenylalanine or tryptophan. Each record gives: J gene, D gene, V gene, clone size, CDR3 protein, CDR3 DNA. The D gene is left open where the match is weak. The size field is filled for only some rows; it gives once, few, many or a size class.

J: TRBJ2-3
D: TRBD2
V: TRBV6-2/TRBV6-3
size: .
CDR3: CASSPPTSGPTDTQYF
DNA: TGTGCCAGCAGTCCACCGACTAGCGGCCCCACAGATACGCAGTATTTT

J: TRBJ2-2
D: TRBD1
V: TRBV6-4
size: .
CDR3: CASSDRGRGGELFF
DNA: TGTGCCAGCAGTGACAGGGGGCGCGGCGGGGAGCTGTTTTTT

J: TRBJ1-2
D: TRBD1
V: TRBV19
size: .
CDR3: CASSRQGAQGYGYTF
DNA: TGTGCCAGTAGTAGACAGGGGGCGCAGGGCTATGGCTACACCTTC

J: TRBJ1-1
D: .
V: TRBV30
size: once
CDR3: CAWSDTRRGGSNTEAFF
DNA: TGTGCCTGGAGTGATACGAGGCGGGGGGGTTCGAACACTGAAGCTTTCTTT

J: TRBJ2-7
D: TRBD1
V: TRBV27
size: once
CDR3: CASRGQTRDRGSYEQYF
DNA: TGTGCCAGCAGGGGCCAAACTCGGGACAGGGGCTCCTACGAGCAGTACTTC

J: TRBJ1-1
D: .
V: TRBV5-6
size: once
CDR3: CASSPGVGTEAFF
DNA: TGTGCCAGCTCTCCAGGGGTTGGCACTGAAGCTTTCTTT

J: TRBJ2-1
D: .
V: TRBV12-3/TRBV12-4
size: .
CDR3: CASSPTGNEQFF
DNA: TGTGCCAGCAGCCCCACAGGGAATGAGCAGTTCTTC

J: TRBJ2-1
D: .
V: TRBV27
size: .
CDR3: CASSLYNEQFF
DNA: TGTGCCAGTAGCCTTTACAATGAGCAGTTCTTC

J: TRBJ1-5
D: .
V: TRBV5-1
size: .
CDR3: CASSLVGNQPQHF
DNA: TGCGCCAGCAGCTTGGTAGGCAATCAGCCCCAGCATTTT

J: TRBJ1-4
D: .
V: TRBV6-6
size: .
CDR3: CASTRSNEKLFF
DNA: TGTGCCAGCACCCGGAGTAATGAAAAACTGTTTTTT

J: TRBJ1-2
D: TRBD1
V: TRBV7-8
size: once
CDR3: CASSLAGTGGFGYTF
DNA: TGTGCCAGCAGCTTAGCCGGGACAGGGGGCTTTGGCTACACCTTC

J: TRBJ1-2
D: .
V: TRBV30
size: .
CDR3: CAWSVGTEGYTF
DNA: TGTGCCTGGAGTGTAGGGACTGAAGGCTACACCTTC

J: TRBJ1-5
D: TRBD1
V: TRBV18
size: .
CDR3: CASSSWTGSNQPQHF
DNA: TGTGCCAGCTCATCCTGGACAGGGAGTAATCAGCCCCAGCATTTT

J: TRBJ2-1
D: TRBD2
V: TRBV4-2
size: .
CDR3: CASSQGAGGSNEQFF
DNA: TGTGCCAGCAGCCAAGGAGCGGGGGGCTCCAATGAGCAGTTCTTC

J: TRBJ2-7
D: .
V: TRBV25-1
size: .
CDR3: CASSAVGPRGQYF
DNA: TGTGCCAGCAGTGCCGTGGGGCCCAGGGGGCAGTACTTC

J: TRBJ1-1
D: .
V: TRBV7-9
size: .
CDR3: CASSLVGSGRYTEAFF
DNA: TGTGCCAGCAGCTTAGTTGGCTCAGGGAGGTACACTGAAGCTTTCTTT

J: TRBJ1-5
D: .
V: TRBV6-5
size: .
CDR3: CARGGGQPQHF
DNA: TGTGCCAGGGGAGGGGGTCAGCCCCAGCATTTT

J: TRBJ2-3
D: TRBD2
V: TRBV5-1
size: .
CDR3: CASSLGAGGADTQYF
DNA: TGCGCCAGCAGCTTGGGAGCGGGGGGGGCAGATACGCAGTATTTT

J: TRBJ1-1
D: .
V: TRBV6-6
size: .
CDR3: CASSYRDTKAFF
DNA: TGTGCCAGCAGTTACCGGGACACTAAAGCTTTCTTT

J: TRBJ2-7
D: TRBD1
V: TRBV2
size: .
CDR3: CAGRGQWDEQYF
DNA: TGTGCCGGCAGGGGGCAGTGGGACGAGCAGTACTTC

J: TRBJ2-6
D: .
V: TRBV15
size: .
CDR3: CATSRDLPAISGANVLTF
DNA: TGTGCCACCAGCAGAGATCTACCAGCGATCTCTGGGGCCAACGTCCTGACTTTC

J: TRBJ2-1
D: TRBD2
V: TRBV10-1
size: .
CDR3: CASSGEGRRTYNEQFF
DNA: TGCGCCAGCAGTGGGGAGGGACGCCGGACCTACAATGAGCAGTTCTTC

J: TRBJ1-2
D: .
V: TRBV5-6
size: few
CDR3: CASSLRGTRTSHYGYTF
DNA: TGTGCCAGCAGCTTGAGGGGCACTCGGACAAGCCACTATGGCTACACCTTC

J: TRBJ2-5
D: TRBD2
V: TRBV18
size: few
CDR3: CASSPRTSSWYQETQYF
DNA: TGTGCCAGCTCACCCCGGACTAGCAGTTGGTACCAAGAGACCCAGTACTTC

J: TRBJ1-6
D: TRBD1
V: TRBV3-1/TRBV3-2
size: .
CDR3: CASSSKGQGRSPLHF
DNA: TGTGCCAGCAGCTCCAAGGGACAGGGTCGTTCACCCCTCCACTTT

J: TRBJ1-5
D: .
V: TRBV7-9
size: .
CDR3: CASSLGQERNQPQHF
DNA: TGTGCCAGCAGCTTAGGTCAGGAACGCAATCAGCCCCAGCATTTT

J: TRBJ1-3
D: .
V: TRBV12-3/TRBV12-4
size: .
CDR3: CASSPSGNTIYF
DNA: TGTGCCAGCAGCCCTTCTGGAAACACCATATATTTT

J: TRBJ1-2
D: .
V: TRBV7-9
size: .
CDR3: CASSVGGGTYGYTF
DNA: TGTGCCAGCAGTGTTGGTGGGGGGACCTATGGCTACACCTTC